Below are 14 T cell receptor beta chains sequenced from a single sample in a study of T cell repertoires in cytomegalovirus infection. Using its own MiXCR run on the reads, TCRdb lists one record per CDR3 protein. The repertoire includes about 530,000 distinct CDR3 sequences, less than 30% of them detected once, and less than 15% sits in the top ten. Sequences were obtained from PBMCs. All receptors derive from a human donor in good health (CMV status not recorded). Some clones in this sample may be carry-over from other donors' samples.

This clonotype turned up a few times. The chain joins TRBV28 to TRBJ1-1; D is ambiguous. Trimming took 8 bases from V and 1 from J, leaving 11 bases between them. The CDR3 consists of 13 residues. Germline-derived CDR1 and CDR2 are MDHEN and SYDVKM. The CDR3 loop is CASLGVGNTEAFF. The CDR3 DNA is TGTGCCAGCCTCGGTGTCGGGAACACTGAAGCTTTCTTT.

The V and J genes are TRBV6-1 and TRBJ1-5, with 7 bases that match TRBD1. The CDR3 is 15 amino acids. Germline lookup yields CDR1 MNHNS and CDR2 SASEGT. The junction had 2 bases not matched to a gene; V was cut back by 0 bases and J by 3 bases. This chain's CDR3 is CASSEAGTANQPQHF. CDR3 nucleotides: TGTGCCAGCAGTGAAGCCGGGACAGCCAATCAGCCCCAGCATTTT.

This rearrangement joins TRBV2 to TRBJ2-1; D is undetermined. Trimming removed 6 bases at V and 6 bases at J, with 12 bases between. This CDR3 region has 13 residues. Germline-derived CDR1 and CDR2 are SNHLY and FYNNEI. In DNA form, the CDR3 reads TGTGCCAGCAGCGAAATACCGGGCAATGAGCAGTTCTTC. Translated, it gives CASSEIPGNEQFF.

This chain connects TRBV28 to TRBJ2-1; 8 bases agree with TRBD2. The CDR3 spans 15 residues. The germline V gene has CDR1 MDHEN and CDR2 SYDVKM. The V gene end was trimmed by 4 bases and the J gene end by 7 bases; junction bases not matched to a gene: 9. CDR3 loop: CASSSPGGRFNEQFF. The CDR3 DNA is TGTGCCAGCAGTTCCCCAGGCGGGAGGTTTAATGAGCAGTTCTTC.

The chain links TRBV28 to TRBJ1-4, with TRBD1 matching over 8 bases. With V trimmed by 6 bases and J by 5 bases, 11 bases remained unmatched. This CDR3 has 16 residues. Germline loops: CDR1 MDHEN, CDR2 SYDVKM. CDR3 region: CASRLAGGGHNEKLFF. CDR3 coding DNA: TGTGCCAGCAGGCTAGCAGGGGGCGGTCACAATGAAAAACTGTTTTTT.

The V and J genes are TRBV6-5 and TRBJ2-6; perhaps TRBD1 as D (5 bases). CDR1 MNHEY and CDR2 SVGAGI come from the germline V gene. V shed 4 bases and J shed 2 bases, with 15 bases lying between them. The length of the CDR3 is 17 residues. The CDR3 nucleotides are TGTGCCAGCAGTTCCATGTCGGTAGGGGCTGGGGCCAACGTCCTGACTTTC. This codes for CASSSMSVGAGANVLTF.

This clonotype was detected ten times or more. The chain is built from TRBV7-8 and TRBJ2-5, with D possibly being TRBD1 (7 bases). V was trimmed by 5 bases and J by 5 bases, leaving 12 bases between them. This CDR3 contains 13 residues. CDR1 is SGHVS and CDR2 is FQNEAQ in the germline V gene. Written as DNA, the CDR3 is TGTGCCAGCAGCCTACAGGGGAGGGAGACCCAGTACTTC. Translated, it gives CASSLQGRETQYF.

This clonotype has a handful of counts. This chain uses TRBV7-6 with TRBJ1-4; tentative D call: TRBD1 (6 bases). This CDR3 has 15 residues. Germline CDR1 reads SGHVS; CDR2 reads FNYEAQ. The V gene lost 2 bases and the J gene lost 8 bases, with 15 bases spanning the gap. In DNA form, the CDR3 reads TGTGCCAGCAGCTTAAGGGGGACCTCTGGGGAAAAACTGTTTTTT. Translated: CASSLRGTSGEKLFF.

This clonotype was observed a handful of times. The chain carries TRBV11-2 and TRBJ2-1; perhaps TRBD2 as D (6 bases). Trimming cost V 4 bases and J 4 bases, with 14 bases left between them. This CDR3 is 15 amino acids long. Germline CDR1 reads SGHAT; CDR2 reads FQNNGV. The CDR3 loop is CASSSWSGTYNEQFF. CDR3 DNA: TGTGCCAGCAGCTCATGGTCCGGGACTTACAATGAGCAGTTCTTC.

This chain uses TRBV6-1 with TRBJ2-2, with 8 bases identical to TRBD2. Per the germline V gene, CDR1 is MNHNS and CDR2 is SASEGT. The CDR3 consists of 15 residues. The J segment lost 1 base and the V segment lost 6 bases, leaving 4 bases of the junction unmatched. CDR3 nucleotide sequence: TGTGCCAGCAGGAAGACTAGCGAGAACACCGGGGAGCTGTTTTTT. Translating gives CASRKTSENTGELFF.

This clonotype was counted between two and nine times. The chain combines TRBV20-1 with TRBJ2-1; a possible D gene is TRBD2 (6 bases). V lost 5 bases and J 0 bases, leaving 17 bases between the germline ends. This CDR3 spans 16 amino acids. Germline values: CDR1 DFQATT, CDR2 SNEGSKA (reference sequence). The CDR3 loop is CSAPIAAPGSYNEQFF. The CDR3 nucleotides are TGCAGTGCTCCCATAGCGGCCCCAGGCTCCTACAATGAGCAGTTCTTC.

This clonotype was counted between two and nine times. This chain joins TRBV30 and TRBJ1-2; D may be TRBD1 (6 bases). The CDR3 has 13 amino acids. Germline assignment: CDR1 GTSNPN and CDR2 SVGIG (reference sequence). Trimming pared 1 base from V and 6 bases from J, leaving 12 bases between. The chain's CDR3 is CAWSEQGGDGYTF. The CDR3 DNA follows: TGTGCCTGGAGTGAACAGGGAGGGGATGGCTACACCTTC.

The chain recombines TRBV20-1 with TRBJ2-1, with TRBD2 matching over 10 bases. CDR1 DFQATT and CDR2 SNEGSKA come from the germline V gene (reference sequence). J gave up 6 bases and V 5 bases, and 7 bases lay outside the gene matches. The CDR3 spans 14 residues. The CDR3 loop is CSALFSGRSNEQFF. CDR3 nucleotide sequence: TGCAGTGCTCTCTTTAGCGGGAGGAGCAATGAGCAGTTCTTC.

The chain joins TRBV5-1 to TRBJ2-2; 7 nucleotides agree with TRBD1. With 7 bases clipped from V and 0 bases from J, the junction kept 6 bases outside the gene matches. The CDR3 runs to 15 residues. Germline CDR1 reads SGHRS; CDR2 reads YFSETQ. The CDR3 reads CASERDSPNTGELFF. DNA for the CDR3: TGCGCCAGCGAAAGGGACAGTCCGAACACCGGGGAGCTGTTTTTT.